This T cell receptor beta chain was found in a study of Tregs in tolerant kidney transplant recipients. Study observations and caveats: Tregs expanded with activated donor B cells seemed most donor-specific.

Libraries were prepared by immunoSEQ multiplex PCR; TCRdb keeps only in-frame clonotypes and omits some of them. Of some 240,000 clones in the sample, 80% to 85% were seen once. V lost 4 bases and J lost 5, with 22 bases in between. The CDR3 is 17 residues long. Details on this clone: Its antigen is unidentified.

The sequence derives from a human donor in good health. The sample was CD4+ T cells from blood. The chain is built from TRBV23-1 and TRBJ2-3; D tentatively reads TRBD1 or TRBD2 (5 bases each). TRBV23-1 is labeled an ORF, and its function is uncertain. The CDR3 here is CASSLFGAPREGDTQYF. CDR3 nucleotide sequence: TGCGCCAGCAGTCTTTTCGGGGCCCCGAGAGAAGGAGATACGCAGTATTTT.